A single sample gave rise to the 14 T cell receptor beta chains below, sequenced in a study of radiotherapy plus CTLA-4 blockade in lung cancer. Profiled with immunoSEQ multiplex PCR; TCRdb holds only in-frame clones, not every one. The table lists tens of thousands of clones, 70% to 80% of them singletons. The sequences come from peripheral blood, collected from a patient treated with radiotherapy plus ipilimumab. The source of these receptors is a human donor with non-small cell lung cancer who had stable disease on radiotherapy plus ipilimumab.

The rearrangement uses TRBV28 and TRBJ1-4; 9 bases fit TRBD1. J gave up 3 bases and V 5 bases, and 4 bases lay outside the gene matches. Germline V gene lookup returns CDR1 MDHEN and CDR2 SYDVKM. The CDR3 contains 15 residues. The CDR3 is CASSTQGAPNEKLFF. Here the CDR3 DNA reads TGTGCCAGCAGTACACAGGGGGCTCCTAATGAAAAACTGTTTTTT.

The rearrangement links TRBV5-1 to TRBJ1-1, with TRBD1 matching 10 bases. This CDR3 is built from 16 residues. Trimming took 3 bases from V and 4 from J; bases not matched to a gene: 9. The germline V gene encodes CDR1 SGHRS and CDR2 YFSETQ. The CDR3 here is CASSSRPGQGGTEAFF. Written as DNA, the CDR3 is TGCGCCAGCAGCTCTCGACCTGGACAGGGGGGCACTGAAGCTTTCTTT. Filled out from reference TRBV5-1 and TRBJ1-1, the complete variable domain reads KAGVTQTPRYLIKTRGQQVTLSCSPISGHRSVSWYQQTPGQGLQFLFEYFSETQRNKGNFPGRFSGRQFSNSRSEMNVSTLELGDSALYLCASSSRPGQGGTEAFFGQGTRLTVV.

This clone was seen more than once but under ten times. This chain's CDR3 is CASSPDRPSNQPQHF. DNA for the CDR3: TGTGCCAGCAGTCCAGACAGACCTAGCAATCAGCCCCAGCATTTT. This sequence joins TRBV6-6 and TRBJ1-5; D possibly corresponds to TRBD1 (5 bases). With 5 bases removed from V and 0 bases from J, the gap between germline ends came to 11 bases. This CDR3 is built from 15 residues. Germline lookup yields CDR1 MNHNY and CDR2 SVGAGI (reference sequence).

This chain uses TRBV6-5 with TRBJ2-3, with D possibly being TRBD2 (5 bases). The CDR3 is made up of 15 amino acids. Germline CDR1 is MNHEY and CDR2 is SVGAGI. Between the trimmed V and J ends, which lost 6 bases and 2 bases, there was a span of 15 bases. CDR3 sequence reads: CASRRLGEFTDTQYF. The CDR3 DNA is TGTGCCAGCAGAAGACTTGGGGAGTTCACAGATACGCAGTATTTT.

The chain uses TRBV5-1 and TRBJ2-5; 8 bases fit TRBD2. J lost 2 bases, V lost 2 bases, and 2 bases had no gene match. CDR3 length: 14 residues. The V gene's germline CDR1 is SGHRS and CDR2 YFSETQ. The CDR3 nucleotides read TGCGCCAGCAGCTTTGGCGGGGGGCAAGAGACCCAGTACTTC. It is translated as CASSFGGGQETQYF.

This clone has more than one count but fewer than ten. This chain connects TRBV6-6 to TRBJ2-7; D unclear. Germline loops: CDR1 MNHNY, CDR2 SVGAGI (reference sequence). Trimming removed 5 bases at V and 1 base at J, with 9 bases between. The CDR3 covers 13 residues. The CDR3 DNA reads TGTGCCAGCAGTCCCGACTCATCCTACGAGCAGTACGTC. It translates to CASSPDSSYEQYV.

CDR3 sequence reads: CASSIDSSTDTQYF. CDR3 in DNA: TGCGCCAGCAGCATCGACTCTAGCACAGATACGCAGTATTTT. V is TRBV5-1 and J is TRBJ2-3, with D unresolved. The CDR3 extends over 14 amino acids. Trimming left V 4 bases short and J 0 bases short, with 9 bases between. Per the germline V gene, CDR1 is SGHRS and CDR2 is YFSETQ.

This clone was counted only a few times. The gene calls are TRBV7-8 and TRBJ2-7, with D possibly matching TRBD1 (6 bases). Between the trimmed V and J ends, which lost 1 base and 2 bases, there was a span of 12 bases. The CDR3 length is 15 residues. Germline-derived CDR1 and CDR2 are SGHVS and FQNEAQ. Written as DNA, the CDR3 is TGTGCCAGCAGCTTAGGTCTACAGGGACCCTACGAGCAGTACTTC. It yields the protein CASSLGLQGPYEQYF.

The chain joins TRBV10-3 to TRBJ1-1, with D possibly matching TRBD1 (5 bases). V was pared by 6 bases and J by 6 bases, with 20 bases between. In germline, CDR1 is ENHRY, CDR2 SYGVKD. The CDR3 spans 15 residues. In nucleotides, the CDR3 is TGTGCCATCAGAGGAACAGGTCGCACACTCCCTGAAGCTTTCTTT. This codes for CAIRGTGRTLPEAFF.

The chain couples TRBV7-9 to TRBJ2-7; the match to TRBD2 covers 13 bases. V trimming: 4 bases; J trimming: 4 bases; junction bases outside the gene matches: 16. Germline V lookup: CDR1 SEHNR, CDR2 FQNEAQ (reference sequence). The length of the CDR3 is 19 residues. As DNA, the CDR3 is TGTGCCAGCAGCTCGCGGGCTTCCGGACTAGCGGGGGCGTGGTACGAGCAGTACTTC. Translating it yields CASSSRASGLAGAWYEQYF.

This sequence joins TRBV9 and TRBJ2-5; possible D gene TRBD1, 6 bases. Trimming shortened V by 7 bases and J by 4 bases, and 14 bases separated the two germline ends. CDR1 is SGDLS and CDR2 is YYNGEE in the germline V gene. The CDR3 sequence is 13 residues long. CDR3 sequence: CASSGVRGETQYF. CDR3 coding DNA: TGTGCCAGCTCCGGGGTCAGGGGAGAGACCCAGTACTTC.

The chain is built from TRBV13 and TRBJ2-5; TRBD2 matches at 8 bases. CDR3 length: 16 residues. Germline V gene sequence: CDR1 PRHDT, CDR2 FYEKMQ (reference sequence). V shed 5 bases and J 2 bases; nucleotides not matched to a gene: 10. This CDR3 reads CASSAATSGYQETQYF. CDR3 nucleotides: TGTGCCAGCAGCGCTGCCACTAGCGGCTATCAAGAGACCCAGTACTTC.

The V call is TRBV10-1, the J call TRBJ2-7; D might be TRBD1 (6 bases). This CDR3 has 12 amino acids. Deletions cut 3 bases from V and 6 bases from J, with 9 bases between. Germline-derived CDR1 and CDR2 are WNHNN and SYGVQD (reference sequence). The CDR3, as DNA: TGCGCCAGCAGTGAACAGGGCCCCGAGCAGTACTTC. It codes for CASSEQGPEQYF.

The CDR3 nucleotides read TGTGCCAGCAGCCCCGGGCGGAACACCGGGGAGCTGTTTTTT. Its translation is CASSPGRNTGELFF. The chain is built from TRBV11-1 and TRBJ2-2; D gene ambiguous. This CDR3 is built from 14 residues. Germline loops: CDR1 SGHAT, CDR2 FQDESV (reference sequence). Between the trimmed V and J ends, which lost 5 bases and 1 base, there was a span of 8 bases.